This passage covers 5 T cell receptor beta chains from one sample sequenced in a study of CD8+ T cells in alopecia areata (dated by TCRdb to the late 2010s). The library was generated by the immunoSEQ multiplex PCR assay. For TCR sequencing, RNA was extracted from every sample and reverse transcribed into cDNA to serve as template. The table comes from immuneACCESS by way of TCRdb, which keeps in-frame sequences with V and J called. Part of the clones is missing from these tables; in studies checked, under half for an unresolved V gene and the rest for unknown reasons. This sample is represented by 150,000 to 190,000 clones; 50% to 65% of them were singletons. The ten largest clones take up roughly 21% of the sample. The time point label for this specimen denotes: baseline before oral tofacitinib. Sequenced material: CD8+ T cells sorted from blood, taken at week 0. The source is a human donor with alopecia areata.

As concerns this clone: A read error may account for a junction end that differs from germline. This chain connects TRBV29-1 to TRBJ1-2, with D unclear. CDR1 is SQVTM, CDR2 ANQGSEA, per germline. The CDR3 has 11 residues. CDR3 DNA sequence: TGCAGCGTTGAAGGAGTCGACCATCACGTCTTC. This codes for CSVEGVDHHVF.

This clone came up a few times. V gene TRBV21-1 combines with J gene TRBJ2-1; TRBD2 reflects the table's D call only, with no check against the DNA. TRBV21-1 is assigned pseudogene status. This CDR3 region has 17 residues. In nucleotides, the CDR3 is TGTGCCAGCAGCCTAAAACCATTGGGGACTAGCCGCAATGAGCAGTTCTTC. Protein product: CASSLKPLGTSRNEQFF.

Only a few counts were recorded for this clone. The V call is TRBV13, the J call TRBJ2-1; D possibly corresponds to TRBD1 (6 bases). The germline V gene encodes CDR1 PRHDT and CDR2 FYEKMQ (reference sequence). The CDR3 sequence is 13 residues long. Trimming shortened V by 5 bases and J by 15 bases, and 20 bases separated the two germline ends. CDR3 residues: CASSPTRTGFRFF. The CDR3 DNA follows: TGTGCCAGCAGCCCTACTCGCACAGGGTTTAGGTTCTTC. Based on the CDR3 plus reference TRBV13 and TRBJ2-1, the full variable domain is AAGVIQSPRHLIKEKRETATLKCYPIPRHDTVYWYQQGPGQDPQFLISFYEKMQSDKGSIPDRFSAQQFSDYHSELNMSSLELGDSALYFCASSPTRTGFRFFGPGTRLTVL.

This clone was counted between two and nine times. The chain employs TRBV9 and TRBJ2-2; D remains unclear. The ends were cut back, 1 base at V and 6 bases at J, with 4 bases in the middle. CDR3 size: 12 residues. CDR1 is SGDLS and CDR2 is YYNGEE in the germline V gene. CDR3 protein: CASSVIPGELFF. The CDR3, as DNA: TGTGCCAGCAGCGTAATCCCCGGGGAGCTGTTTTTT.

The chain uses TRBV4-3 and TRBJ2-1; possible D gene TRBD1, 5 bases. In germline, CDR1 is LGHNA, CDR2 YSLEER. The V end lost 1 base, the J end lost 7 bases, and 14 bases lay between the germline ends. The CDR3 has 15 residues. CDR3: CASSQGQFTANEQFF. DNA of the CDR3: TGCGCCAGCAGCCAAGGACAGTTTACAGCAAATGAGCAGTTCTTC.